Each of the 14 T cell receptor beta chains below was sequenced from the same sample in a study of vaccination effects on CD4 cells after COVID-19. TCRdb keeps only in-frame clones here, not all; method: immunoSEQ multiplex PCR. This sample has about 25,000 clones; roughly 73% occur once, and the top ten carry about 11%. Their antigens are not known. The culture ran for approximately 10 days, and then CD4+ T cells were isolated. The material was CD4+ T cells from PBMCs cultured without peptide, obtained before COVID-19 vaccination. These receptors were taken from a human donor who received a COVID-19 vaccine.

V and J are TRBV10-3 and TRBJ2-3; D not certain. With 6 bases removed from V and 6 bases from J, the gap between germline ends came to 16 bases. The CDR3 spans 14 residues. Germline V gene data show CDR1 as ENHRY and CDR2 as SYGVKD. Here the CDR3 DNA reads TGTGCCATCAGGCCGGGCCAACCGGCGGATACGCAGTATTTT. Its translation: CAIRPGQPADTQYF.

The chain employs TRBV7-2 and TRBJ2-5, with D possibly being TRBD1 or TRBD2 (5 bases each). CDR3 length: 15 amino acids. CDR1 SGHTA and CDR2 FQGNSA come from the germline V gene. V lost 5 bases to trimming and J lost 1 base, with 14 bases between them. The DNA of the CDR3 is TGTGCCAGCAGCCCGGGGACGTTCGGCCAAGAGACCCAGTACTTC. Its translation is CASSPGTFGQETQYF.

V usage is TRBV12-5 and J usage is TRBJ2-1; 12 bases line up with TRBD2. The CDR3 runs 18 residues. In germline, CDR1 is LGHNT, CDR2 FRNRAP. The trim removed 0 bases at V and 1 base at J, leaving 4 bases unmatched. CDR3 sequence reads: CASGLVLAGGRSYNEQFF. The CDR3 DNA reads TGTGCTAGTGGTTTGGTACTAGCGGGAGGAAGGTCCTACAATGAGCAGTTCTTC.

The chain has TRBV29-1 and TRBJ2-2; 10 bases line up with TRBD1. V lost 7 bases to trimming and J lost 0 bases; unmatched junction nucleotides: 2. Germline V gene lookup returns CDR1 SQVTM and CDR2 ANQGSEA. The CDR3 has 14 amino acids. In nucleotides, the CDR3 is TGCAGCGCTGACAGGGGGCCGAACACCGGGGAGCTGTTTTTT. It specifies CSADRGPNTGELFF.

The chain carries TRBV2 and TRBJ1-6, with a tentative D call TRBD1 (6 bases). Trimming cost V 0 bases and J 14 bases, with 11 bases left between them. CDR1 is SNHLY and CDR2 is FYNNEI in the germline V gene. The CDR3 has 13 amino acids. CDR3 residues: CASSEAGNRALHF. The CDR3 DNA reads as TGTGCCAGCAGTGAAGCGGGCAACAGGGCCCTCCACTTT.

The chain employs TRBV18 and TRBJ1-2; 7 bases agree with TRBD1. CDR3 length equals 16 residues. Germline V gene lookup returns CDR1 KGHSH and CDR2 LQKENI. Unmatched junction bases numbered 7, after V lost 3 bases and J lost 0 bases. Here the CDR3 reads CASSPQVGTANYGYTF. DNA for the CDR3: TGTGCCAGCTCACCCCAAGTCGGGACAGCTAACTATGGCTACACCTTC.

This clone was counted between two and nine times. This chain joins TRBV19 and TRBJ1-2; TRBD1 aligns across 7 bases. Looked up from germline, CDR1 is LNHDA and CDR2 is SQIVND (reference sequence). There are 13 residues in the CDR3. The V segment lost 9 bases and the J segment 4 bases; nucleotides outside the gene matches: 8. In nucleotides, the CDR3 is TGTGCCAGCAGGACAGGAGCACCCTATGGCTACACCTTC. This sequence encodes CASRTGAPYGYTF. The variable domain in full, with the rest retrieved from reference TRBV19 and TRBJ1-2, is DGGITQSPKYLFRKEGQNVTLSCEQNLNHDAMYWYRQDPGQGLRLIYYSQIVNDFQKGDIAEGYSVSREKKESFPLTVTSAQKNPTAFYLCASRTGAPYGYTFGSGTRLTVV.

The CDR3 spells CASSLATGSYEQYF. CDR3 DNA sequence: TGCGCCAGCAGCTTGGCCACAGGCTCCTACGAGCAGTACTTC. The chain combines TRBV5-1 with TRBJ2-7; TRBD1 is a possible D gene (5 bases). CDR1 and CDR2 (germline): SGHRS, YFSETQ. The CDR3 sequence is 14 residues long. The ends were cut back, 0 bases at V and 0 bases at J, with 7 bases in the middle.

The CDR3 protein is CASSYSRFRSTEAFF. In nucleotides, the CDR3 is TGTGCCAGCAGTTACTCGCGATTCAGGAGCACTGAAGCTTTCTTT. The chain combines TRBV6-2 or TRBV6-3 with TRBJ1-1; D ambiguous. CDR1 and CDR2 (germline): MNHEY, SVGEGT. CDR3 size: 15 residues. V was pared by 0 bases and J by 4 bases, with 12 bases between.

The V call is TRBV6-5, the J call TRBJ2-7; 7 bases match TRBD1. This CDR3 comprises 13 residues. V lost 6 bases, J lost 2 bases, and 4 bases stayed unmatched. CDR1 MNHEY and CDR2 SVGAGI come from the germline V gene. The CDR3 bases are TGTGCCAGCAGGGGGACAGTACCCTACGAGCAGTACTTC. Encoded protein: CASRGTVPYEQYF.

There are a few counts of this clone. This chain uses TRBV3-1 (or the pseudogene TRBV3-2) with TRBJ1-1; D not certain. The CDR3 extends over 14 amino acids. Between the trimmed V and J ends, which lost 3 bases and 4 bases, there was a span of 12 bases. Germline V gives CDR1 LGHDT, CDR2 YNNKEL (reference sequence). CDR3 amino acids: CASSHGDERTEAFF. The CDR3 DNA is TGTGCCAGCAGCCACGGTGATGAACGCACTGAAGCTTTCTTT.

This sequence joins TRBV7-8 and TRBJ2-1; 7 positions match TRBD1. Germline V gives CDR1 SGHVS, CDR2 FQNEAQ. V lost 2 bases and J lost 7; bases outside the gene matches: 14. This CDR3 has 17 residues. DNA for the CDR3: TGTGCCAGCAGCTTACAGTTTCGGTCAGGGGGAATGAATGAGCAGTTCTTC. Translating gives CASSLQFRSGGMNEQFF.

V gene TRBV19 combines with J gene TRBJ1-3, with 10 positions matching TRBD1. Germline CDR1 and CDR2: LNHDA and SQIVND (reference sequence). CDR3 length equals 16 residues. V lost 7 bases, J lost 0 bases, and 6 bases stayed unmatched. The DNA for the CDR3 is TGTGCCAGTACCCCTGGGGACAGGGGCTCTGGAAACACCATATATTTT. Protein product: CASTPGDRGSGNTIYF.

The V call is TRBV27, the J call TRBJ1-1; D not certain. Looked up from germline, CDR1 is MNHEY and CDR2 is SMNVEV (reference sequence). Trimming took 5 bases from V and 1 from J, leaving 8 bases between them. This CDR3 is 13 amino acids long. CDR3 sequence: CASSILKNTEAFF. The DNA of the CDR3 is TGTGCCAGCAGTATATTAAAGAACACTGAAGCTTTCTTT.